The present entry profiles one T cell receptor (beta chain) with its context. CDR1 is SNHLY and CDR2 is FYNNEI in the germline V gene. V was clipped by 3 bases and J by 6 bases; unmatched bases: 13. The CDR3 is made up of 16 amino acids. The sample originates from a study of OX40 agonist ivuxolimab in advanced cancers. For the study at large: Patients with hepatocellular carcinoma, melanoma, renal cell or head and neck cancer made up the dose-escalation patients.

Assay used: immunoSEQ multiplex PCR; TCRdb lists only in-frame clones, some missing. This sample carries about 42,000 clones, roughly 84% of them seen once, and the ten largest clones take 20% to 25%. This sequence was found in an adult with an advanced solid tumor such as melanoma, head and neck, liver or kidney cancer. Sequencing was performed on CD4+ or CD8+ T cells sorted from blood, taken in a trial of the OX40 agonist ivuxolimab. The V gene is TRBV2, the J gene TRBJ2-7; 8 bases fit TRBD2. The CDR3 sequence: CASSETLPGGAIEQYF. CDR3 bases: TGTGCCAGCAGTGAGACTTTGCCGGGAGGGGCTATCGAGCAGTACTTC.